This T cell receptor (beta chain) was observed in a study of blood T cell repertoires in COVID-19. Overall study context: T cells, B-cell-depleted T cells, or PBMCs provided the cDNA or gDNA that served as material.

This CDR3 contains 13 residues. With 1 base removed from V and 6 bases from J, the gap between germline ends came to 8 bases. Germline assignment: CDR1 MDHEN and CDR2 SYDVKM. TCRdb's copy holds only in-frame clones and misses some; the assay was immunoSEQ multiplex PCR. The table includes some 180,000 clones, roughly 90% detected once. This chain connects TRBV28 to TRBJ2-3, with D unresolved. The sample was peripheral blood. The receptor was isolated from a man aged 45-60 years with acute or convalescent COVID-19. CDR3 nucleotide sequence: TGTGCCAGCAGTTTATCCTCCGGGGATACGCAGTATTTT. As protein: CASSLSSGDTQYF. The entire variable domain, with the rest obtained from reference TRBV28 and TRBJ2-3, is as follows: DVKVTQSSRYLVKRTGEKVFLECVQDMDHENMFWYRQDPGLGLRLIYFSYDVKMKEKGDIPEGYSVSREKKERFSLILESASTNQTSMYLCASSLSSGDTQYFGPGTRLTVL.